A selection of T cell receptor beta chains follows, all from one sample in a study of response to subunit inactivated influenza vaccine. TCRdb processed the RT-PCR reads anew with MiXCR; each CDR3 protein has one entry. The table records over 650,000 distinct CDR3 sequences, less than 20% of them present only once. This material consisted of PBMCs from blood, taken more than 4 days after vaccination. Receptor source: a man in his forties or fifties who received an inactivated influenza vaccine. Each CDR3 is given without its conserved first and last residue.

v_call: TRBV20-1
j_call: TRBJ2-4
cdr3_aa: SARPGGNIQY

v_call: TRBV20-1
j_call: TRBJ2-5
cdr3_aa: SARERQGVTGETQY

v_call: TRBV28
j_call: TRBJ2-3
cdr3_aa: ASIRLAGGSDTQY

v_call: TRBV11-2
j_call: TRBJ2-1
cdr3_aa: ASSTTSGGPLLSSYNEQF

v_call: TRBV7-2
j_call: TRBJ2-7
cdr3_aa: ASSLARTGGGEQY

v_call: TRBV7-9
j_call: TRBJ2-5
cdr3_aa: ASSLATGMGETQY

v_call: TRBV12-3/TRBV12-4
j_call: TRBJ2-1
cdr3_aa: ASSPGTYSYNEQF

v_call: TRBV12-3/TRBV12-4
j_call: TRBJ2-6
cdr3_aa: ASSLGTGNSGANVLT

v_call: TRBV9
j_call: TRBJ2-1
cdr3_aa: ASGAGTSDYNEQF

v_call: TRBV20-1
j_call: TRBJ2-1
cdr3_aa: SARWGSSYNEQF

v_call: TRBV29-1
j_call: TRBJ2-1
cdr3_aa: SVGDNEQF

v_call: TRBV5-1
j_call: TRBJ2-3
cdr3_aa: ASSTGTSSTDTQY

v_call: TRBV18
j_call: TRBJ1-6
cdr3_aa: ASSPITRSSYNSPLH

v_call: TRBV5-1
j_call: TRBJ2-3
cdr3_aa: ASSTGAITDTQY

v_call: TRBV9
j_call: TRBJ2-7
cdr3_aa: ASSVAALGSYEQY

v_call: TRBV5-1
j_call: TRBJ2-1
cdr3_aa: ASSLDTSGGYNEQF

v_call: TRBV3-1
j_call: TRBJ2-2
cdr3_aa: ASSQDGGRGTGELF

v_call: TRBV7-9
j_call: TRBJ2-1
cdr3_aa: ASSLLTGPLREEQF

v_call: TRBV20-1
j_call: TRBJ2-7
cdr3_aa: SAISGYEQY

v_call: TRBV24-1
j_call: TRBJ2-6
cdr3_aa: ATSDPPHRSGANVLT

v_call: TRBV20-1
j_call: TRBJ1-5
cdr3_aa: SATEGTANQPQH

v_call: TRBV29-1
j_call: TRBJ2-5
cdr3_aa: SVGYGGDRKTQY

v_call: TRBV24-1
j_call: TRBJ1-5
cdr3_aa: ATSEPGRNQPQH

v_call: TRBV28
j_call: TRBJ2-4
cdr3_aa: ASSLGTLIPIQY

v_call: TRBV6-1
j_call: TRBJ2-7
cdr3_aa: ASSQAKFPYEQY

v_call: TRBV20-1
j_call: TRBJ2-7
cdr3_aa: SAINEGSPYEQY

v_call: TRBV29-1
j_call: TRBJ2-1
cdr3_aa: SVSTGGLGYNEQF

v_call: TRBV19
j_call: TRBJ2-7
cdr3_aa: ASSISADGSSYEQY

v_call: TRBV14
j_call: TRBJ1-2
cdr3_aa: ASSPLGGGGGYT

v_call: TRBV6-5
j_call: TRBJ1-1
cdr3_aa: ASSYRLVVDEAF

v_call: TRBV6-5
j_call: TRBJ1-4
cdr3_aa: ASSYTGGTNEKLS

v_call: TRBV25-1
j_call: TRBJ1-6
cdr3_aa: ASSGTGGSPLH

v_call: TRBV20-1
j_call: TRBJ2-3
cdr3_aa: SAVSGASTDTQY

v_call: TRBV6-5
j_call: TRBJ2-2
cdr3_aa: ASSYSPRGRTGELF

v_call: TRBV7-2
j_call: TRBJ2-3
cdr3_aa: ASRSTGEVTDTQY

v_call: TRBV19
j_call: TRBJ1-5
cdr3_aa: ASTPGVYSNQPQH

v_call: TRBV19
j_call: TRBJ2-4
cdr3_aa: ASSIIGGGIQY

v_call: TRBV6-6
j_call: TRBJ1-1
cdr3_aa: ASSSFLGTEAF

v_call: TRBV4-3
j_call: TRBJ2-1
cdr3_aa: ASSQDVATYNEQF

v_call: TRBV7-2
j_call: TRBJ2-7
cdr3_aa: ASSLRFPYEQY

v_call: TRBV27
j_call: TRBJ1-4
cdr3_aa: ASSHAGTVNEKLF

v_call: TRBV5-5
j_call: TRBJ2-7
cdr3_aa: ASSWTGTYEQY

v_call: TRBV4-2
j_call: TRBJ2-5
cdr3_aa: ASSQDWAGWETQY

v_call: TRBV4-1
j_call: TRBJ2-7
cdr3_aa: ASSQVLAGESEQY

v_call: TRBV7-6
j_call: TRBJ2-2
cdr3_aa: ASSLNGGSNTGELF

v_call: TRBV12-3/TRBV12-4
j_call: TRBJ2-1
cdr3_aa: ASTPLAGGTINEQF

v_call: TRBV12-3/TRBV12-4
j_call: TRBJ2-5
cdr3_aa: ASSSSAQGDWETQY

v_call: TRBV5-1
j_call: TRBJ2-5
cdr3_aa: ASSLSGGLFGETQY

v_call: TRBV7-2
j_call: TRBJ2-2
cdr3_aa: ASSLPRAWTGELF

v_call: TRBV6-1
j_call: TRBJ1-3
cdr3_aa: ASTLTGFGNTIY

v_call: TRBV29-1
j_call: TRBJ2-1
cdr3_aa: SAGGVSTYNEQF

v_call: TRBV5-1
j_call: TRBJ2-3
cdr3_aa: ASSLASTSTDTQY

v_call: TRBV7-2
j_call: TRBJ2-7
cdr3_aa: ASSLPGVGPTYEQY

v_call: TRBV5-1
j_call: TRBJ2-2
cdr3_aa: ASSLDVNGELF

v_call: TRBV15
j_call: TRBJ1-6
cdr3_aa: ATSRDLFSSPLH

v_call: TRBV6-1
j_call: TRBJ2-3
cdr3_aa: ASTERQSTDTQY

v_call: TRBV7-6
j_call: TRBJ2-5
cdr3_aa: ASSLEHLGTQY

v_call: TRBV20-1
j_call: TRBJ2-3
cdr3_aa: SARDRLALTDTQY

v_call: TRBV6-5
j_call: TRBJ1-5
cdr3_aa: ASSYSGALWGRDQPQH